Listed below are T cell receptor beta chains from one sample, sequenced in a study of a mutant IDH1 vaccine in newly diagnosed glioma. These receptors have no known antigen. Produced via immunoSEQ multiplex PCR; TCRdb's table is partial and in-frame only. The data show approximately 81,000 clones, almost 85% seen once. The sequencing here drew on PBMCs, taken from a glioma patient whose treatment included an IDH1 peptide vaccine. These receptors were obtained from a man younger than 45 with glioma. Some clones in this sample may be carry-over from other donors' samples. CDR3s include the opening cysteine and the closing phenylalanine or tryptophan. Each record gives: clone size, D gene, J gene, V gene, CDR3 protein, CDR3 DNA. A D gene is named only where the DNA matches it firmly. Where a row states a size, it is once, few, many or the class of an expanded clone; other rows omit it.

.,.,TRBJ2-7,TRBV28,CASSLWAGGSYEQCF,.
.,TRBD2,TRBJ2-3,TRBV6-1,CASSSGTSTDTQYF,TGTGCCAGCTCTAGCGGGACTAGCACAGATACGCAGTATTTT
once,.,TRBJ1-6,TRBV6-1,CASSDRAASPLHF,TGTGCCAGCAGTGACAGGGCGGCTTCACCCCTCCACTTT
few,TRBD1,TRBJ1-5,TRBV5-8,CASSQLTGTGDQPQHF,TGTGCCAGCAGCCAATTAACCGGGACAGGGGATCAGCCCCAGCATTTT
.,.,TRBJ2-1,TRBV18,CASSGQSSYNEQFF,TGTGCCAGCTCAGGACAGAGCTCCTACAATGAGCAGTTCTTC
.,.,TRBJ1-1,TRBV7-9,CASSLGRSGQGRTEAFF,TGTGCCAGCAGCTTAGGTCGGTCGGGGCAGGGGCGTACTGAAGCTTTCTTT
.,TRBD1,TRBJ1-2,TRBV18,CASSPRGQGYGYTF,TGTGCCAGCTCACCACGCGGACAGGGCTATGGCTACACCTTC
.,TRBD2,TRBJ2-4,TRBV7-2,CASSSPTSGNIQYF,TGTGCCAGCAGCTCCCCCACTAGCGGAAACATTCAGTACTTC
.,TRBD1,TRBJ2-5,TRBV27,CASSRDRGRETQYF,TGTGCCAGCAGTCGGGACAGGGGGAGGGAGACCCAGTACTTC
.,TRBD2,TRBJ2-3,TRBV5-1,CASSPEGLAGTDTQYF,TGCGCCAGCAGCCCGGAGGGACTAGCGGGCACAGATACGCAGTATTTT
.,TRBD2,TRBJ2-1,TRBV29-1,CSVEGELAGFYNEQFF,TGCAGCGTTGAAGGGGAACTAGCGGGATTTTACAATGAGCAGTTCTTC
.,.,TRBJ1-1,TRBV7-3,CASSLGRVLNTEAFF,TGTGCCAGCAGCCTTGGACGAGTCTTGAACACTGAAGCTTTCTTT
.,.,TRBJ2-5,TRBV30,CAWSLEGSLQETQYF,TGTGCCTGGAGCCTAGAGGGGTCCCTACAAGAGACCCAGTACTTC
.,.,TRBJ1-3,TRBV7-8,CASTQDRSSGNTIYF,TGTGCCAGCACCCAGGACAGAAGCTCTGGAAACACCATATATTTT
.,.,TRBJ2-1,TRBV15,CATTPSGGSYNEQFF,TGTGCCACCACCCCGAGTGGGGGCTCCTACAATGAGCAGTTCTTC
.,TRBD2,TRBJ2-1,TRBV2,CASPLREVRGEQFF,TGTGCCAGCCCCCTGCGGGAGGTACGGGGTGAGCAGTTCTTC
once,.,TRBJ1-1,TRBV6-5,CASSYYTEAFF,TGTGCCAGCAGTTACTACACTGAAGCTTTCTTT
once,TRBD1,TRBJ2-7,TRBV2,CASRPDREQEQYF,TGTGCCAGCAGGCCGGACAGGGAACAGGAGCAGTACTTC
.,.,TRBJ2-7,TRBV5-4,CASSSPEAYEQYF,TGTGCCAGCAGTTCCCCTGAGGCCTACGAGCAGTACTTC
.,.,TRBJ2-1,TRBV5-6,CASSSKFGGTVYNEQFF,TGTGCCAGCAGCTCGAAATTTGGAGGGACTGTATACAATGAGCAGTTCTTC
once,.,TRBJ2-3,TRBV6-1,CASIPDGWADTQYF,TGTGCCAGCATTCCAGACGGCTGGGCGGATACGCAGTATTTT
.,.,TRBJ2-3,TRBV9,CALRGSTDTQYF,TGTGCACTCAGGGGTAGCACAGATACGCAGTATTTT
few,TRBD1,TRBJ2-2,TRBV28,CASSLWQGADTGELFF,TGTGCCAGCAGTTTATGGCAGGGGGCCGACACCGGGGAGCTGTTTTTT